The T cell receptor (beta chain) under discussion was sequenced for a study of tumor-infiltrating lymphocytes in primary liver carcinoma. As concerns this clonotype: An end of the junction differs from the germline gene, which may be a read error.

This CDR3 is 11 amino acids long. Germline V gene sequence: CDR1 SQVTM, CDR2 ANQGSEA. Co-extraction of both nucleic acids (RNA and DNA) used about 18-34 mg of unsorted bulk tissue. The authors made TCR beta cDNA from approximately 500 ng total RNA with a constant-region primer. ARM-PCR, slightly modified, supplied the TCR beta libraries through three nested multiplex PCR rounds. Two initial PCR rounds of roughly 10 cycles each paired TRBV1-TRBV30 forward primers with a C-beta reverse primer. A single record per CDR3 protein comes from TCRdb applying MiXCR to the multiplex PCR reads. The repertoire has around 88,000 distinct CDR3 sequences, about 70% of them found once; the top ten carry around 26%.

The clonotype was recovered from a man aged 35-49 years with primary liver carcinoma and hepatitis B virus infection. The material sequenced was tumor-adjacent normal liver tissue. This chain links TRBV29-1 with TRBJ2-7, with a weak D call TRBD1 (5 bases). In DNA form, the CDR3 reads TGCAGCGTTGGGACATGTTCACGGCAGTGCTTC. Its translation: CSVGTCSRQCF.